The entry that follows covers one T cell receptor (beta chain) sequence. The data were obtained in a study of blood T cell repertoires in COVID-19. Method: immunoSEQ multiplex PCR; TCRdb's copy keeps in-frame clones and lacks some. The sample shows some 200,000 clones, about four fifths of them seen only once. The CDR3 loop spans 15 amino acids. The germline V gene encodes CDR1 LNHDA and CDR2 SQIVND (reference sequence). V lost 3 bases, J lost 5 bases, and 16 bases lay in between. Sample: peripheral blood. The V call is TRBV19, the J call TRBJ1-1, with a weak D call TRBD1 (6 bases). This receptor was identified in a woman aged 40 to 50 with acute or convalescent COVID-19. CDR3 sequence: CASSIAPQGGTEAFF. The CDR3 nucleotides are TGTGCCAGTAGTATCGCCCCACAGGGCGGGACTGAAGCTTTCTTT. The full variable domain, its missing parts supplied by reference TRBV19 and TRBJ1-1, is DGGITQSPKYLFRKEGQNVTLSCEQNLNHDAMYWYRQDPGQGLRLIYYSQIVNDFQKGDIAEGYSVSREKKESFPLTVTSAQKNPTAFYLCASSIAPQGGTEAFFGQGTRLTVV.